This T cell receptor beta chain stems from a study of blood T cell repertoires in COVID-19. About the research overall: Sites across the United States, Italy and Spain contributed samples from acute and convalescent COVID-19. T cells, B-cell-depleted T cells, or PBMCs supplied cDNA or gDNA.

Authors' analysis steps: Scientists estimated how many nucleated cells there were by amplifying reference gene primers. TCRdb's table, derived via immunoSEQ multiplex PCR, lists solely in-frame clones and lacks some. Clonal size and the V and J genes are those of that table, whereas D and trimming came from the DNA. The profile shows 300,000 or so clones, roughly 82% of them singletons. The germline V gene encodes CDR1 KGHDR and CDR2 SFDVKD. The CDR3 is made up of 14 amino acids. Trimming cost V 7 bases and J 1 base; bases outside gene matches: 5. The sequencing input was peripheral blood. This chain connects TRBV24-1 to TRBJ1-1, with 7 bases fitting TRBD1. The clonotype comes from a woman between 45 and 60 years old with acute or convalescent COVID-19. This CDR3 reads CATRTGTENTEAFF. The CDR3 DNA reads TGTGCCACCAGAACCGGGACAGAGAACACTGAAGCTTTCTTT.